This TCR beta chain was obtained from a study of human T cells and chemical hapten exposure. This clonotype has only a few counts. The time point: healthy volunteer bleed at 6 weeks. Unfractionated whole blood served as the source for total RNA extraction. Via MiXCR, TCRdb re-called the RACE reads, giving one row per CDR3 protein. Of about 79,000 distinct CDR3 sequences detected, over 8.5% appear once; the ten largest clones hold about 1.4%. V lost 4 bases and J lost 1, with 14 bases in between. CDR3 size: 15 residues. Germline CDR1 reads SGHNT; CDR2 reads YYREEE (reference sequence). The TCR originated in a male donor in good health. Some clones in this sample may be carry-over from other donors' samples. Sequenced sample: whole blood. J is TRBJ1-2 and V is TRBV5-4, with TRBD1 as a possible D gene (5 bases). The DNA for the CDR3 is TGTGCCAGCAGCCCGCAAGGGGTCGTTAACTATGGCTACACCTTC. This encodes CASSPQGVVNYGYTF.